The rows below give T cell receptor beta chains drawn from one sample of a study of blood T cell repertoires in COVID-19. Libraries were prepared by immunoSEQ multiplex PCR; TCRdb keeps only in-frame clonotypes and omits some of them. The table has 280,000 or so clones, 85% seen once; the top ten hold 13%. Source material: peripheral blood. Every receptor here comes from a human donor in a cohort sampled during active COVID-19. Each CDR3 is given with its conserved first and last residue. A D gene is named only where the DNA matches it firmly. Some rows mark clone size as missing; the rest say once, few, many or name a class of expanded clone.

CDR3 DNA	CDR3 protein	clone size	D gene	CDR3 length	V gene	J gene
TGCGCCAGCAGCTGGGGACAGACTAACACCGGGGAGCTGTTTTTT	CASSWGQTNTGELFF	-	TRBD1	15	TRBV5-1	TRBJ2-2
TGTGCCAGCAGTGAAGGCGGGAGACTCACAGATACGCAGTATTTT	CASSEGGRLTDTQYF	once	TRBD2	15	TRBV6-1	TRBJ2-3
TGTGCCAGCACCTTGAATCTAGCGGCCCCGCCCTACGAGCAGTACTTC	CASTLNLAAPPYEQYF	-	TRBD2	16	TRBV28	TRBJ2-7
TGTGCCAGTACGGTGGGGAGCTTGAACACTGAAGCTTTCTTT	CASTVGSLNTEAFF	once	-	14	TRBV6-5	TRBJ1-1
TGCGCCAGCAGCTTAAGGACAGTAGATCTCACAGATACGCAGTATTTT	CASSLRTVDLTDTQYF	-	-	16	TRBV5-1	TRBJ2-3
TGTGCCAGCAGTTTGGCTAGCGGACAAGAGACCCAGTACTTC	CASSLASGQETQYF	-	TRBD2	14	TRBV28	TRBJ2-5
TGTGCCAGCAGCTTAGGAGCTAACTATGGCTACACCTTC	CASSLGANYGYTF	-	-	13	TRBV11-2	TRBJ1-2
TGTGCCAGCAGCTTAGTCTTGTCGGTGAACACTGAAGCTTTCTTT	CASSLVLSVNTEAFF	-	-	15	TRBV7-9	TRBJ1-1
TGTGCCAGCAGCCCACACCGACAGGGTACAGATACGCAGTATTTT	CASSPHRQGTDTQYF	-	TRBD1	15	TRBV28	TRBJ2-3
TGTGCCACCAGTGACCTAGGGGCAGATACGCAGTATTTT	CATSDLGADTQYF	-	-	13	TRBV24-1	TRBJ2-3
TGTGCCAGCAGTCTTGGAGATAGCGGGAGGACTGGGGAGCTGTTTTTT	CASSLGDSGRTGELFF	-	TRBD2	16	TRBV5-4	TRBJ2-2
TGTGCCAGCAGCGACCGGGACACCGTTCCGAATTCACCCCTCCACTTT	CASSDRDTVPNSPLHF	-	-	16	TRBV3-1/TRBV3-2	TRBJ1-6
TGTGCCAGCAGCTTTCCAGTGACAGGGAACACTGAAGCTTTCTTT	CASSFPVTGNTEAFF	-	-	15	TRBV5-6	TRBJ1-1
TGCGCCAGCAGCGTAAAGATACAGGGGCTCCAAGAGACCCAGTACTTC	CASSVKIQGLQETQYF	-	TRBD1	16	TRBV5-1	TRBJ2-5
TGCGCCAGCAGCCAAGAGCGCCAGGATCCCAATAGCAATCAGCCCCAGCATTTT	CASSQERQDPNSNQPQHF	-	-	18	TRBV4-3	TRBJ1-5
TGTGCCAGCAGCTTACTAGCGGGAGCCGGAGATACGCAGTATTTT	CASSLLAGAGDTQYF	once	TRBD2	15	TRBV27	TRBJ2-3
TGTGCCAGCAGGCGCCTCCGGACCGGGGAGCTGTTTTTT	CASRRLRTGELFF	-	-	13	TRBV11-2	TRBJ2-2
TGTGCCAGCAGCCTGGGACTAGCGGGTCAAGAGACCCAGTACTTC	CASSLGLAGQETQYF	-	TRBD2	15	TRBV7-7	TRBJ2-5
TGTGCCACCCGGACTAGCGGGAGCACCGGGGAGCTGTTTTTT	CATRTSGSTGELFF	once	TRBD2	14	TRBV6-5	TRBJ2-2
TGCGCCAGCAGCTGGACAGCCAAGGAGACCCAGTACTTC	CASSWTAKETQYF	-	-	13	TRBV5-1	TRBJ2-5
TGTGCCAGCAGCGCCGAGGGTGCTACCCAGTACTTC	CASSAEGATQYF	-	-	12	TRBV11-2	TRBJ2-5
TGTGCCAGCAGCCTCAGCGGCGAGCCCCAGCATTTT	CASSLSGEPQHF	-	-	12	TRBV7-8	TRBJ1-5
TGTGCCAGCAGTCTACAGGGGGTGCTAGGCAATCAGCCCCAGCATTTT	CASSLQGVLGNQPQHF	-	TRBD1	16	TRBV7-2	TRBJ1-5
TGTGCCAGCAGTTACGCTACTAGCGGACTCTACGAGCAGTACTTC	CASSYATSGLYEQYF	-	TRBD2	15	TRBV6-5	TRBJ2-7
TGTGCCAGCAGTGGTAGCGGGAGTGGGTACAATGAGCAGTTCTTC	CASSGSGSGYNEQFF	once	TRBD2	15	TRBV2	TRBJ2-1
TGTGCCAGCAGTCCCACTAGCGGGATACTCTACGAGCAGTACTTC	CASSPTSGILYEQYF	-	TRBD2	15	TRBV27	TRBJ2-7
TGTGCCAGTAAAGCGGGGACATACTACAATGAGCAGTTCTTC	CASKAGTYYNEQFF	-	-	14	TRBV19	TRBJ2-1
TGTGCCAGCAGTTTAAGACTAGCGGGAGACAATGAGCAGTTCTTC	CASSLRLAGDNEQFF	once	TRBD2	15	TRBV27	TRBJ2-1
TGTGCCAGTAGTCTGGGAACAGGGCTTAACACTGAAGCTTTCTTT	CASSLGTGLNTEAFF	-	-	15	TRBV19	TRBJ1-1
TGTGCCAGCAGTTTATACGGTACTCTAGCCGCTTACGAGCAGTACTTC	CASSLYGTLAAYEQYF	-	-	16	TRBV27	TRBJ2-7
TGTGCCTGGAGTTCTAGGGTTGTCGGGCTAGCGAACTTC	CAWSSRVVGLANF	-	-	13	TRBV30	TRBJ2-7
TGCAGCGTGGGGGGACTCGACGGCTACACCTTC	CSVGGLDGYTF	-	-	11	TRBV29-1	TRBJ1-2
TGTGCCAGCAGCTTGGAAGTTGTTTCTAGCGGCAAAAACATTCAGTACTTC	CASSLEVVSSGKNIQYF	-	TRBD2	17	TRBV5-4	TRBJ2-4
TGTGCCAGCAGCCATCACCCCTCCCCTGGGACAGGGTATTTT	CASSHHPSPGTGYF	-	-	14	TRBV21-1	TRBJ2-3
TGTGCCAGCTCATCGCTAGCGGGAGCTTTTTACGAGCAGTACTTC	CASSSLAGAFYEQYF	-	TRBD2	15	TRBV28	TRBJ2-7
TGTGCCAGCAGTGAAGGACAGGGAGCCCCGGTTAGGTCACCCCTCCACTTT	CASSEGQGAPVRSPLHF	-	TRBD1	17	TRBV2	TRBJ1-6
TGTGCCAGCAGTTTGCGGGGAGCCAAAAACATTCAGTACTTC	CASSLRGAKNIQYF	-	-	14	TRBV28	TRBJ2-4
TGTGCCAGCAGTTTCCGGACTAGCGGGAGAGTAAATGAGCAGTTCTTC	CASSFRTSGRVNEQFF	-	TRBD2	16	TRBV6-2/TRBV6-3	TRBJ2-1
TGTGCCAGCAGCGACAGGGGCGAGGGGTTATACGGGGAGCTGTTTTTT	CASSDRGEGLYGELFF	-	TRBD1	16	TRBV7-9	TRBJ2-2
TGTGCCAGCAGCTCCGAAGATAGGACAGGGGTCAGCTCCTACAATGAGCAGTTCTTC	CASSSEDRTGVSSYNEQFF	-	TRBD1	19	TRBV7-7	TRBJ2-1
TGCAGTGCTAACCTCGGGGAGCAGTACTTC	CSANLGEQYF	-	-	10	TRBV20-1	TRBJ2-7
TGTGCCACCAGCACCCCTGGAACTAGCGGGAGAACCGGGGAGCTGTTTTTT	CATSTPGTSGRTGELFF	-	TRBD2	17	TRBV15	TRBJ2-2
TGTGCCAGCAGTCGCTCAGGGGTAGGGGGCTACACCTTC	CASSRSGVGGYTF	once	-	13	TRBV12-3/TRBV12-4	TRBJ1-2
TGTGCCAGCTCAAAAGGGCTAGCGGACTGGGGCGAGCAGTACTTC	CASSKGLADWGEQYF	-	TRBD2	15	TRBV18	TRBJ2-7
TGTGCCAGCCGAGCCCCCGCCTCTGGAAACACCATATATTTT	CASRAPASGNTIYF	-	-	14	TRBV28	TRBJ1-3
TGTGCCAGCAGCCTCGGGTTACCCGACTCTACTTCACCCCTCCACTTT	CASSLGLPDSTSPLHF	-	-	16	TRBV7-8	TRBJ1-6
TGTGCCAGCAGTTTGGGGACAGGAGAGACCCAGTACTTC	CASSLGTGETQYF	-	TRBD1	13	TRBV6-5	TRBJ2-5
TGTGCCAGCAGCCCATTAGCGGGAACCCTGGGCAATGAGCAGTTCTTC	CASSPLAGTLGNEQFF	-	TRBD2	16	TRBV7-2	TRBJ2-1
TGTGCCATCAAACAGGGGCGTGAAGCTAGCACAGATACGCAGTATTTT	CAIKQGREASTDTQYF	few	TRBD1	16	TRBV10-3	TRBJ2-3
TGTGCCAGCAGCCAGACTAGCGGGCGCTCCTACAATGAGCAGTTCTTC	CASSQTSGRSYNEQFF	-	TRBD2	16	TRBV4-2	TRBJ2-1
TGTGCCAGCGGGAGCAGCACAGATACGCAGTATTTT	CASGSSTDTQYF	-	-	12	TRBV2	TRBJ2-3